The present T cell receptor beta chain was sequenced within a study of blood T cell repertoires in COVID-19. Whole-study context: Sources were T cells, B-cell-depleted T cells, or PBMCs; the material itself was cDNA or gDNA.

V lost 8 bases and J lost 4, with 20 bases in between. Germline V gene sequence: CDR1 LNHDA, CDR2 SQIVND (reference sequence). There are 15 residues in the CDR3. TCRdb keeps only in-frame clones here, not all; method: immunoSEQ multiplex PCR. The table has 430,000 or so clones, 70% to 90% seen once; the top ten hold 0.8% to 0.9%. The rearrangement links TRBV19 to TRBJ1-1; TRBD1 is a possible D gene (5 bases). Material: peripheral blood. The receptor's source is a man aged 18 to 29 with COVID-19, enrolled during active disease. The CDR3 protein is CASHPYGGSSTEAFF. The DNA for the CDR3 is TGTGCCAGTCACCCTTACGGGGGGTCGAGCACTGAAGCTTTCTTT.